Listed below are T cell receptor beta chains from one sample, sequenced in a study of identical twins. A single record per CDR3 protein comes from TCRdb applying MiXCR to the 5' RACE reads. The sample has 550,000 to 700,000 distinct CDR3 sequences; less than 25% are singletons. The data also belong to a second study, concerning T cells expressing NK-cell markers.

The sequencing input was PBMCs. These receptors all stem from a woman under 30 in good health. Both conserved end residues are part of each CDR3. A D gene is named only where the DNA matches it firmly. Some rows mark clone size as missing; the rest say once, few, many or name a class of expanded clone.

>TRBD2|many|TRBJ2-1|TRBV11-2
CASSFGASRLAAYNEQFF
TGTGCCAGCAGCTTCGGTGCCTCCCGACTAGCGGCCTACAATGAGCAGTTCTTC
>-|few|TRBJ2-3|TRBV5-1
CASSGARTDTQYF
TGCGCCAGCAGCGGAGCCCGCACAGATACGCAGTATTTT
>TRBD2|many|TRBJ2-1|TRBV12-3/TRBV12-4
CASSSGSSYNEQFF
TGTGCCTCATCCAGCGGGAGCTCCTACAATGAGCAGTTCTTC
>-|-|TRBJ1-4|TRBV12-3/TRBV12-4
CASRKKNEKLFF
TGTGCCAGTAGAAAGAAGAATGAAAAACTGTTTTTT
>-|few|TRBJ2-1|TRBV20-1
CSATPSTGEQFF
TGCAGTGCGACCCCCTCAACGGGCGAGCAGTTCTTC
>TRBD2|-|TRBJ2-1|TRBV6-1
CASSVGLAGAHNEQFF
TGTGCCAGCAGTGTGGGCCTAGCGGGGGCCCACAATGAGCAGTTCTTC
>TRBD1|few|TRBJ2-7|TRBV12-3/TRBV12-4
CASASRGGQGANEQYF
TGTGCCAGCGCGTCCCGCGGGGGACAGGGGGCCAACGAGCAGTACTTC
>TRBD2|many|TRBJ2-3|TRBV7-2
CASSLRIAGGGDTQYF
TGTGCCAGCAGCCTGAGGATAGCGGGAGGGGGAGATACGCAGTATTTT
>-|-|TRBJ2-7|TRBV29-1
CSVSDRAYEQYF
TGCAGCGTGTCCGACAGAGCCTACGAGCAGTACTTC
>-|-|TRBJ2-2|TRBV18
CASSPPITATGELFF
TGTGCCAGCTCACCACCGATAACAGCCACCGGGGAGCTGTTTTTT
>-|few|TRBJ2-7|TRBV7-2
CASSWGTFRRYEQYF
TGTGCCAGCAGCTGGGGTACTTTCAGGCGGTACGAGCAGTACTTC
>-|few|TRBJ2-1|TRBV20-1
CSVPRGEQFF
TGCAGTGTCCCGCGTGGTGAGCAGTTCTTC
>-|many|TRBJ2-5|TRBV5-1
CASSLGQPQETQYF
TGCGCCAGCAGCTTGGGACAGCCGCAAGAGACCCAGTACTTC
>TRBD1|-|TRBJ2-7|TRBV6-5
CASSYYGTVYEQYF
TGTGCCAGCAGTTACTACGGGACAGTCTACGAGCAGTACTTC
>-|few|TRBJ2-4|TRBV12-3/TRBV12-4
CASSSSIGIGIQYF
TGTGCCAGCAGTTCCAGCATCGGTATTGGCATTCAGTACTTC
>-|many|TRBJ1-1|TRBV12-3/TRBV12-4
CASSLYSEAFF
TGTGCCAGCAGTTTGTACAGTGAAGCTTTCTTT
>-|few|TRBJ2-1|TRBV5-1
CASSLESGNEQFF
TGCGCCAGCAGCTTGGAGTCTGGGAATGAGCAGTTCTTC
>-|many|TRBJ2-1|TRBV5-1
CASSWGSRDNEQFF
TGCGCCAGCAGCTGGGGGAGCAGGGACAATGAGCAGTTCTTC
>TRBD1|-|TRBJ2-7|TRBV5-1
CASNTGTGPYEQYF
TGCGCCAGCAATACCGGGACAGGGCCCTACGAGCAGTACTTC
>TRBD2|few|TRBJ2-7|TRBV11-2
CASSIPPSGGRSYEQYF
TGTGCCAGCAGCATTCCGCCTAGCGGAGGACGGTCCTACGAGCAGTACTTC
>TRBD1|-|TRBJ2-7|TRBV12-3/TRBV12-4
CASSLKTGGGYEQYF
TGTGCCAGCAGTTTAAAGACAGGGGGAGGGTACGAGCAGTACTTC
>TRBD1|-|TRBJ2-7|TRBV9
CASADPPDRAIGYEQYF
TGTGCCAGCGCCGATCCCCCAGACAGGGCAATCGGATACGAGCAGTACTTC
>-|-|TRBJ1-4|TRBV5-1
CASSFGGNTNEKLFF
TGCGCCAGCTCCTTCGGGGGAAATACTAATGAAAAACTGTTTTTT
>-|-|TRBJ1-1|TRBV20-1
CSAVVGGAPEAFF
TGCAGTGCCGTCGTAGGGGGGGCCCCTGAAGCTTTCTTT
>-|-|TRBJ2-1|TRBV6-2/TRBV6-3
CASNERNNEQFF
TGTGCCAGCAATGAGCGGAACAATGAGCAGTTCTTC
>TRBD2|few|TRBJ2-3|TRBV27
CASSLFLAGPLDTQYF
TGTGCCAGCAGTTTATTTCTAGCGGGCCCTCTGGATACGCAGTATTTT
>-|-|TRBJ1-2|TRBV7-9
CASSPGRSGYTF
TGTGCCAGCAGCCCCGGACGCAGCGGCTACACCTTC
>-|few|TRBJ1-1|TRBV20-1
CSAARLMNTEAFF
TGCAGTGCCGCCCGGCTCATGAACACTGAAGCTTTCTTT
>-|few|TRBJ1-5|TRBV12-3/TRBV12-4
CASSALRDLVDQPQHF
TGTGCCAGCAGTGCTCTCCGGGACCTGGTGGATCAGCCCCAGCATTTT
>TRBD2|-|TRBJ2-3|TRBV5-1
CASSLGAGVGTDTQYF
TGCGCCAGCAGCTTGGGAGCGGGGGTAGGCACAGATACGCAGTATTTT
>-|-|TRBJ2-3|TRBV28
CASSFGRVGTLADTQYF
TGTGCCAGCAGTTTTGGGCGGGTAGGGACTCTTGCAGATACGCAGTATTTT
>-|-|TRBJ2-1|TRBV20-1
CSARGPVNWFF
TGCAGTGCCCGGGGGCCCGTGAATTGGTTCTTC
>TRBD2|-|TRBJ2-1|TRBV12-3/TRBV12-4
CASSLRIAGYNEQFF
TGTGCCAGCAGTTTAAGAATAGCGGGATACAATGAGCAGTTCTTC
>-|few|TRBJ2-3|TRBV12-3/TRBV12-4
CASSLWALTDTQYF
TGTGCCAGCAGTTTGTGGGCCCTCACAGATACGCAGTATTTT
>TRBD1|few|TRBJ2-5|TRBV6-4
CANLRPWDRVFVETQYF
TGTGCCAACCTAAGGCCTTGGGACAGGGTATTTGTAGAGACCCAGTACTTC
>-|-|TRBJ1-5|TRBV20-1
CSGRGDSNQPQHF
TGCAGTGGCAGGGGCGATAGCAATCAGCCCCAGCATTTT
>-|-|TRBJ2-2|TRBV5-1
CASSIQGETGELFF
TGCGCCAGCAGCATCCAGGGAGAGACCGGGGAGCTGTTTTTT
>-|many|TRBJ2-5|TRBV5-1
CASSVSETQYF
TGCGCCAGCAGCGTTTCGGAGACCCAGTACTTC
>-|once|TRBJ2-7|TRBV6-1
CASPSGNEQYF
TGTGCCAGCCCCAGCGGAAACGAGCAGTACTTC
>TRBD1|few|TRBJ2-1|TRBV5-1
CASSLRQGMMDEQFF
TGCGCCAGCAGCCTCAGACAGGGTATGATGGATGAGCAGTTCTTC
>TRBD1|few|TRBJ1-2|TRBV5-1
CASSLAPLQGIGDYGYTF
TGCGCCAGCAGCTTGGCACCGTTACAGGGGATCGGTGACTATGGCTACACCTTC
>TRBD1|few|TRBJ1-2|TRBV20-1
CSAYQGALRYGYTF
TGCAGTGCCTATCAGGGGGCGCTGAGATATGGCTACACCTTC
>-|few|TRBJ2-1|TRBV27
CASSWTEYNEQFF
TGTGCCAGCAGTTGGACAGAGTACAATGAGCAGTTCTTC
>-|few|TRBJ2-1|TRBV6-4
CARRSGPRNNEQFF
TGTGCCAGGAGGAGCGGCCCTCGTAACAATGAGCAGTTCTTC
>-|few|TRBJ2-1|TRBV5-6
CASSLGGDSSYNEQFF
TGTGCCAGCAGCTTGGGGGGTGATAGCTCCTACAATGAGCAGTTCTTC